One sample yielded the 23 T cell receptor beta chains listed below, sequenced in a study of cytomegalovirus exposure and HLA in healthy donors. The PCR made use of 60 Vbeta and 13 Jbeta primers. Repertoires were generated with immunoSEQ multiplex PCR, while TCRdb's copy carries only in-frame clones and drops some. The sample shows 150,000 to 200,000 clones, roughly 85% of them seen only once. The sample taken for sequencing was PBMCs. All receptors derive from a woman aged 45-60 years in good health and CMV-seronegative.

The J gene is TRBJ1-4, the V gene TRBV6-1; tentatively, D is TRBD1 (5 bases). Trimming took off 2 bases at V and 6 bases at J, with 13 bases between the two ends. This CDR3 has 15 amino acids. From germline, CDR1 is MNHNS and CDR2 SASEGT. CDR3 bases: TGTGCCAGCAGTGAATACCAGGGCGTGTATGAAAAACTGTTTTTT. Translation: CASSEYQGVYEKLFF.

The gene calls are TRBV7-9 and TRBJ2-4; the D gene is possibly TRBD2 (6 bases). The CDR3 is 15 amino acids. Trimming took 3 bases from V and 0 from J, leaving 9 bases between them. Per germline, CDR1 SEHNR and CDR2 FQNEAQ (reference sequence). The DNA of the CDR3 is TGTGCCAGCAGCTTTGGGGGGTTAGCCAAAAACATTCAGTACTTC. Translating it yields CASSFGGLAKNIQYF. Complete variable domain (other parts from reference TRBV7-9 and TRBJ2-4): DTGVSQNPRHKITKRGQNVTFRCDPISEHNRLYWYRQTLGQGPEFLTYFQNEAQLEKSRLLSDRFSAERPKGSFSTLEIQRTEQGDSAMYLCASSFGGLAKNIQYFGAGTRLSVL.

The CDR3 bases are TGTGCCAGCAGCTCCTACAGGGGCTCCTACAATGAGCAGTTCTTC. Its translation: CASSSYRGSYNEQFF. The J gene is TRBJ2-1, the V gene TRBV28; 7 positions match TRBD1. Germline CDR1 and CDR2: MDHEN and SYDVKM. Losses at the gene ends were 6 bases for V and 0 bases for J; bases not matched to a gene: 5. This CDR3 has 15 amino acids. The full variable domain, rest sourced from reference TRBV28 and TRBJ2-1, is DVKVTQSSRYLVKRTGEKVFLECVQDMDHENMFWYRQDPGLGLRLIYFSYDVKMKEKGDIPEGYSVSREKKERFSLILESASTNQTSMYLCASSSYRGSYNEQFFGPGTRLTVL.

The gene calls are TRBV30 and TRBJ1-6; a possible D gene is TRBD1 (5 bases). The CDR3 length is 15 residues. The ends were cut back, 3 bases at V and 0 bases at J, with 9 bases in the middle. CDR1 GTSNPN and CDR2 SVGIG come from the germline V gene (reference sequence). CDR3 DNA sequence: TGTGCCTGGAGACAGGAAAGCTCCTATAATTCACCCCTCCACTTT. Translated: CAWRQESSYNSPLHF.

The chain employs TRBV5-1 and TRBJ1-2; maybe TRBD1 (5 bases). Germline lookup yields CDR1 SGHRS and CDR2 YFSETQ. CDR3 length equals 15 residues. Trimming stripped 0 bases from V and 4 bases from J, with 13 bases between. The chain's CDR3 is CASSLDAGVGYGYTF. CDR3 DNA: TGCGCCAGCAGCTTGGATGCGGGGGTGGGCTATGGCTACACCTTC.

The chain uses TRBV6-1 and TRBJ1-2; 7 bases are shared with TRBD1. Germline CDR1 and CDR2: MNHNS and SASEGT. The CDR3 has 15 residues. Trimming removed 6 bases from V and 3 bases from J; junction bases left unmatched: 10. CDR3 nucleotide sequence: TGTGCCAGCAGGAGGCCAGGGCAGGGGGACTATGGCTACACCTTC. It is translated as CASRRPGQGDYGYTF.

In this sample, this clone turned up once. V and J are TRBV30 and TRBJ1-3; D is perhaps TRBD1 (5 bases). Trimming cost V 5 bases and J 4 bases, with 6 bases left between them. The CDR3 is made up of 11 amino acids. CDR1 GTSNPN and CDR2 SVGIG come from the germline V gene (reference sequence). In nucleotides, the CDR3 is TGTGCCTGGCGACAGGGAAACACCATATATTTT. It codes for CAWRQGNTIYF.

The chain carries TRBV5-1 and TRBJ2-3; no clear D. The germline gives CDR1 SGHRS, CDR2 YFSETQ. Deletions cut 4 bases from V and 4 bases from J, with 10 bases between. CDR3 size: 13 residues. Written as DNA, the CDR3 is TGCGCCAGCAGCGCCTACCCATCAGATACGCAGTATTTT. It is translated as CASSAYPSDTQYF. Supplemented by reference TRBV5-1 and TRBJ2-3, the full variable domain reads KAGVTQTPRYLIKTRGQQVTLSCSPISGHRSVSWYQQTPGQGLQFLFEYFSETQRNKGNFPGRFSGRQFSNSRSEMNVSTLELGDSALYLCASSAYPSDTQYFGPGTRLTVL.

This clone was counted once. This chain joins TRBV7-9 and TRBJ2-2, with a tentative D call TRBD2 (6 bases). V was pared by 4 bases and J by 3 bases, with 18 bases between. CDR3 length: 17 amino acids. The germline V gene encodes CDR1 SEHNR and CDR2 FQNEAQ (reference sequence). CDR3: CASSSWDFYQDTGELFF. The CDR3, as DNA: TGTGCCAGCAGCTCTTGGGACTTTTACCAGGACACCGGGGAGCTGTTTTTT.

The gene calls are TRBV28 and TRBJ2-7, with D tentatively TRBD1 (6 bases). Germline loops: CDR1 MDHEN, CDR2 SYDVKM. Trimming stripped 2 bases from V and 0 bases from J, with 14 bases between. CDR3 length: 16 amino acids. The DNA for the CDR3 is TGTGCCAGCAGTTTACAGTGGACAGCTCGCTCCTACGAGCAGTACTTC. It translates to CASSLQWTARSYEQYF. The entire variable domain, with the rest obtained from reference TRBV28 and TRBJ2-7, is as follows: DVKVTQSSRYLVKRTGEKVFLECVQDMDHENMFWYRQDPGLGLRLIYFSYDVKMKEKGDIPEGYSVSREKKERFSLILESASTNQTSMYLCASSLQWTARSYEQYFGPGTRLTVT.

The chain employs TRBV7-6 and TRBJ1-1; D perhaps matches TRBD1 (5 bases). The CDR3 totals 13 residues. Germline V CDR1 and CDR2: SGHVS, FNYEAQ. The ends were cut back, 5 bases at V and 1 base at J, with 8 bases in the middle. CDR3 protein: CASSRRENTEAFF. Here the CDR3 DNA reads TGTGCCAGCAGCCGCAGGGAGAACACTGAAGCTTTCTTT. Supplemented by reference TRBV7-6 and TRBJ1-1, the full variable domain reads GAGVSQSPRYKVTKRGQDVALRCDPISGHVSLYWYRQALGQGPEFLTYFNYEAQQDKSGLPNDRFSAERPEGSISTLTIQRTEQRDSAMYRCASSRRENTEAFFGQGTRLTVV.

This chain joins TRBV4-2 and TRBJ2-1; TRBD2 matches at 13 bases. V dropped 3 bases and J dropped 4; count of bases not matched to a gene: 0. Germline V gene sequence: CDR1 LGHNA, CDR2 YNFKEQ. CDR3 length equals 15 residues. The CDR3 protein is CASSQGLAGYNEQFF. The CDR3 bases are TGTGCCAGCAGCCAGGGACTAGCGGGGTACAATGAGCAGTTCTTC.

The chain couples TRBV7-3 to TRBJ2-7; 12 nucleotides match TRBD2. The CDR3 extends over 15 amino acids. The trim removed 6 bases at V and 5 bases at J, leaving 8 bases unmatched. From germline, CDR1 is SGHTA and CDR2 FQGTGA. The CDR3 bases are TGTGCCAGCAGTCCGACTAGCGGGAGTAACGACGAGCAGTACTTC. Amino acid sequence: CASSPTSGSNDEQYF.

This clone showed up just once. The junction differs from germline at one of its ends, possibly a read error. This chain connects TRBV7-9 to TRBJ2-7; 8 bases match TRBD2. The CDR3 covers 14 residues. Germline V lookup: CDR1 SEHNR, CDR2 FQNEAQ (reference sequence). The CDR3: CSSNRGSGSPVQYF. DNA for the CDR3: TGTTCCAGCAACAGAGGGAGCGGGAGTCCGGTGCAGTACTTC.

The rearrangement links TRBV5-1 to TRBJ2-3, with D perhaps TRBD2 (6 bases). Germline CDR1 is SGHRS and CDR2 is YFSETQ. Trimming removed 10 bases from V and 4 bases from J, with 19 bases in between. This CDR3 has 14 amino acids. Here the CDR3 reads CACRGRFNSDTQYF. The CDR3 coding sequence is TGCGCCTGCCGGGGGAGGTTTAACTCAGATACGCAGTATTTT.

This sequence joins TRBV18 and TRBJ2-5, with TRBD2 matching 14 bases. Trimming cost V 4 bases and J 5 bases; bases outside gene matches: 3. Germline-derived CDR1 and CDR2 are KGHSH and LQKENI. The CDR3 is made up of 15 amino acids. The CDR3, as DNA: TGTGCCAGCTCACACGGGACTAGCGGGAGTGAGACCCAGTACTTC. Translation: CASSHGTSGSETQYF.

This clone was detected only once. The chain carries TRBV28 and TRBJ2-2, with TRBD2 matching 11 bases. CDR3 length: 18 residues. Trimming cost V 1 base and J 4 bases; bases outside gene matches: 8. Germline loops: CDR1 MDHEN, CDR2 SYDVKM. CDR3 loop: CASSLSNLAGGFTGELFF. CDR3 coding DNA: TGTGCCAGCAGTTTATCGAATTTAGCGGGAGGGTTCACCGGGGAGCTGTTTTTT.

This clone has a single count. The rearrangement uses TRBV5-1 and TRBJ2-7, with 7 bases fitting TRBD1. CDR1 is SGHRS, CDR2 YFSETQ, per germline. This CDR3 is built from 13 residues. V was pared by 4 bases and J by 3 bases, with 4 bases of the junction left unmatched. The CDR3 DNA is TGCGCCAGCAGCCTAGGACAGGACTACGAGCAGTACTTC. Its translation is CASSLGQDYEQYF.

This clone occurred a few times. The V gene is TRBV7-2, the J gene TRBJ2-2; a possible D gene is TRBD2 (7 bases). V dropped 5 bases and J dropped 7 bases, with 20 bases sitting between them. This CDR3 has 16 amino acids. CDR1 SGHTA and CDR2 FQGNSA come from the germline V gene. The CDR3 spells CASSLRGRVGGGELFF. Here the CDR3 DNA reads TGTGCCAGCAGCCTTAGAGGGAGGGTAGGGGGCGGGGAGCTGTTTTTT.

The chain joins TRBV28 to TRBJ1-2, with 8 positions matching TRBD1. The CDR3 is 15 residues long. Trimming cost V 6 bases and J 0 bases; bases outside gene matches: 6. Germline V gene lookup returns CDR1 MDHEN and CDR2 SYDVKM. CDR3 DNA: TGTGCCAGCAGGCCGACAGGGGCGTCTAACTATGGCTACACCTTC. It encodes CASRPTGASNYGYTF.

The CDR3 region is CASKGTGVAEAFF. The CDR3 nucleotides read TGTGCCAGCAAGGGTACAGGGGTCGCTGAAGCTTTCTTT. The chain links TRBV14 to TRBJ1-1, with 7 bases matching TRBD1. The CDR3 length is 13 residues. Unmatched junction bases numbered 8, after V lost 7 bases and J lost 6 bases. Germline assignment: CDR1 SGHDN and CDR2 FVKESK.

CDR3 region: CASSAPSLAVSYEQYF. CDR3 DNA sequence: TGTGCCAGCAGTGCCCCTTCCCTAGCGGTGTCCTACGAGCAGTACTTC. The V and J genes are TRBV6-4 and TRBJ2-7; the match to TRBD2 covers 7 bases. The CDR3 is made up of 16 amino acids. The germline V gene has CDR1 MRHNA and CDR2 SNTAGT. V gave up 4 bases and J gave up 1 base; unmatched junction bases: 10.

V and J are TRBV14 and TRBJ1-2, with TRBD1 as a possible D gene (5 bases). V lost 4 bases and J 4 bases, leaving 13 bases between the germline ends. The CDR3 is 14 residues long. Germline V gene sequence: CDR1 SGHDN, CDR2 FVKESK. The CDR3 loop is CASSPQGPGYGYTF. The CDR3 nucleotides read TGTGCCAGCAGCCCCCAGGGCCCCGGCTATGGCTACACCTTC.